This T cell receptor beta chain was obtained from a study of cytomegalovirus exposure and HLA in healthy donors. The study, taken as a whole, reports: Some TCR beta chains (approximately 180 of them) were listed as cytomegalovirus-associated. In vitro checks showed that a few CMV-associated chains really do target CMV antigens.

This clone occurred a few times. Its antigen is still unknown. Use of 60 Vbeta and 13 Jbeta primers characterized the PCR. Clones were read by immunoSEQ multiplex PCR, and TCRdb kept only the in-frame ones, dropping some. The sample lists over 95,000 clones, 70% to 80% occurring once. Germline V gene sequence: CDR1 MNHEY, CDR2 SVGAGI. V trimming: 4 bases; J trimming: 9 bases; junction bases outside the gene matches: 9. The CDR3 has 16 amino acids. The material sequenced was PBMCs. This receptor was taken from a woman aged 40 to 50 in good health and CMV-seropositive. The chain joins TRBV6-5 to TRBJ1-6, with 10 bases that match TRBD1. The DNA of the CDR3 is TGTGCCAGCAGTTCTAATCCCGGGACAGGGGCTTCACCCCTCCACTTT. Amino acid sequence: CASSSNPGTGASPLHF.